The T cell receptor beta chain described here comes from a study of cytomegalovirus exposure and HLA in healthy donors. Study information: Researchers previously reported finding 90 million to 130 million unique TCR beta sequences from around 200 million T cells.

Trimming stripped 5 bases from V and 3 bases from J, with 16 bases between. Germline V gene lookup returns CDR1 LNHDA and CDR2 SQIVND (reference sequence). The CDR3 covers 16 residues. Study-wide results and limits: Altogether, around 160 TCR beta chains were recorded as cytomegalovirus-associated. Sequence variants that were highly shared formed a cluster that was likely a sequencing artifact. In a later analysis, TCR association rates varied by HLA locus: DRB1 most, HLA-C fewest.

With respect to this clone: The antigen remains undetermined.

The PCR contained 60 Vbeta and 13 Jbeta primers. TCRdb's copy holds only in-frame clones and misses some; the assay was immunoSEQ multiplex PCR. Among approximately 200,000 clones listed, approximately 80% were seen once. Sequences were obtained from PBMCs. The clonotype comes from a boy younger than 10 in good health and CMV-seronegative. This sequence joins TRBV19 and TRBJ2-2; D is possibly TRBD2 (5 bases). This CDR3 is CASSPAWRVDTGELFF. Written as DNA, the CDR3 is TGTGCCAGTAGTCCCGCATGGCGGGTAGACACCGGGGAGCTGTTTTTT. Together with reference TRBV19 and TRBJ2-2, the CDR3 gives the full variable domain: DGGITQSPKYLFRKEGQNVTLSCEQNLNHDAMYWYRQDPGQGLRLIYYSQIVNDFQKGDIAEGYSVSREKKESFPLTVTSAQKNPTAFYLCASSPAWRVDTGELFFGEGSRLTVL.